One sample yielded the 6 T cell receptor beta chains listed below, sequenced in a study of T-cell memory formation after mild COVID-19. Each CDR3 protein is one row after TCRdb ran MiXCR on the 5' RACE reads. The sample lists about 360,000 distinct CDR3 sequences, under 15% occurring once. The specimen sequenced was PBMCs or a T cell subset sorted from them (not recorded which). All receptors come from a young man who had mild COVID-19 (a few samples of this study predate the infection). Cell type and time point are not known.

The V gene is TRBV28, the J gene TRBJ1-4, with unresolved D. Germline V CDR1 and CDR2: MDHEN, SYDVKM. V lost 1 base, J lost 3 bases, and 9 bases lay in between. The CDR3 consists of 15 residues. CDR3 bases: TGTGCCAGCAGTTTATCGGTGGCGGCTAATGAAAAACTGTTTTTT. This gives the protein CASSLSVAANEKLFF.

This clonotype was counted a few times. The rearrangement joins TRBV7-6 to TRBJ1-2; D might be TRBD1 (6 bases). Germline assignment: CDR1 SGHVS and CDR2 FNYEAQ. The CDR3 is 14 amino acids. Trimming shortened V by 5 bases and J by 6 bases, and 16 bases separated the two germline ends. As DNA, the CDR3 is TGTGCCAGCAGCCCTCAACAGGGTAGGCATGGCTACACCTTC. Protein sequence: CASSPQQGRHGYTF.

This chain links TRBV10-3 with TRBJ2-3, with D unclear. CDR3 length equals 14 residues. Per the germline V gene, CDR1 is ENHRY and CDR2 is SYGVKD. Trimming cost V 0 bases and J 4 bases, with 8 bases left between them. CDR3 in DNA: TGTGCCATCAGTGAGTCGGGAATGGCAGATACGCAGTATTTT. This translates into CAISESGMADTQYF.

This chain uses TRBV4-1 with TRBJ2-6; tentative D call: TRBD2 (6 bases). The V end lost 0 bases, the J end lost 2 bases, and 23 bases lay between the germline ends. This CDR3 has 21 residues. Germline CDR1 is MGHRA and CDR2 is YSYEKL. The CDR3 DNA reads as TGCGCCAGCAGCCAAGATATGGCGATTGGGCTAGCGCACACTGGGGCCAACGTCCTGACTTTC. As protein: CASSQDMAIGLAHTGANVLTF.

This clonotype turned up a few times. This chain links TRBV5-6 with TRBJ1-1; D gene ambiguous. CDR1 and CDR2 from the germline V gene are SGHDT and YYEEEE. The V and J ends lost 5 bases and 4 bases respectively, with 24 bases between them. This CDR3 contains 17 residues. CDR3 amino acids: CASRYLPGGPSGTEAFF. The CDR3 bases are TGTGCCAGCAGATACTTACCAGGAGGACCCTCGGGCACTGAAGCTTTCTTT. Together with reference TRBV5-6 and TRBJ1-1, the CDR3 gives the full variable domain: DAGVTQSPTHLIKTRGQQVTLRCSPKSGHDTVSWYQQALGQGPQFIFQYYEEEERQRGNFPDRFSGHQFPNYSSELNVNALLLGDSALYLCASRYLPGGPSGTEAFFGQGTRLTVV.

The rearrangement uses TRBV9 and TRBJ2-7, with a possible D match to TRBD2 (6 bases). Looked up from germline, CDR1 is SGDLS and CDR2 is YYNGEE. Trimming cost V 0 bases and J 3 bases, with 10 bases left between them. The length of the CDR3 is 14 residues. CDR3 sequence reads: CASSVAGSYYEQYF. For the CDR3, the DNA is TGTGCCAGCAGCGTAGCCGGGAGCTACTACGAGCAGTACTTC.